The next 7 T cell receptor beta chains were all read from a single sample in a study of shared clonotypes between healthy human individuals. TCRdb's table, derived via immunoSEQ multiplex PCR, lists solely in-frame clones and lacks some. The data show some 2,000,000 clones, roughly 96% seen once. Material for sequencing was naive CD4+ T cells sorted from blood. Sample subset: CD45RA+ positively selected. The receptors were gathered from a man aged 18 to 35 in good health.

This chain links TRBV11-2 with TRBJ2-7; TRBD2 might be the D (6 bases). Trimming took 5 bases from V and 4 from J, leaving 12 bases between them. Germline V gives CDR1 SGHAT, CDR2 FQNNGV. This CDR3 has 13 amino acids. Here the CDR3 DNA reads TGTGCCAGCAGCCCAAGTGGGGGGTACGAGCAGTACTTC. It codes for CASSPSGGYEQYF. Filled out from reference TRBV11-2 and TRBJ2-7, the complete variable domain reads EAGVAQSPRYKIIEKRQSVAFWCNPISGHATLYWYQQILGQGPKLLIQFQNNGVVDDSQLPKDRFSAERLKGVDSTLKIQPAKLEDSAVYLCASSPSGGYEQYFGPGTRLTVT.

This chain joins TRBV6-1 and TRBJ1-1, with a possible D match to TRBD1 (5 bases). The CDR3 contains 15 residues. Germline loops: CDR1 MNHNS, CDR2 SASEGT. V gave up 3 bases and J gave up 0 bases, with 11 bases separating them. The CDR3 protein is CASSDREDMNTEAFF. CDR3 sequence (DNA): TGTGCCAGCAGTGACCGGGAGGACATGAACACTGAAGCTTTCTTT.

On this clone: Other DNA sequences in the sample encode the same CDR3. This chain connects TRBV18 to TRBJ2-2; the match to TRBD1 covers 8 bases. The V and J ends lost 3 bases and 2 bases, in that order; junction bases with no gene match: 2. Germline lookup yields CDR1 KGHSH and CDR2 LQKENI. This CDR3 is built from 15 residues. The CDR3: CASSPQGANTGELFF. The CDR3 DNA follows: TGTGCCAGCTCACCGCAGGGGGCTAACACCGGGGAGCTGTTTTTT.

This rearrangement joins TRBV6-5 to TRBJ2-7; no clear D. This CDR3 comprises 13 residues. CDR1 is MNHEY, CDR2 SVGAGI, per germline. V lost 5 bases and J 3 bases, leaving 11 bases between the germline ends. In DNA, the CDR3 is TGTGCCAGCAGTGGTAGGGAAGACTACGAGCAGTACTTC. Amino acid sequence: CASSGREDYEQYF.

DNA of the CDR3: TGTGCCAGCATCCCGTCGGCTAGCACAGATACGCAGTATTTT. This codes for CASIPSASTDTQYF. The chain carries TRBV28 and TRBJ2-3; D uncertain. The CDR3 is 14 amino acids. Trimming pared 7 bases from V and 0 bases from J, leaving 11 bases between. The germline CDR1 and CDR2 sequences are MDHEN and SYDVKM.

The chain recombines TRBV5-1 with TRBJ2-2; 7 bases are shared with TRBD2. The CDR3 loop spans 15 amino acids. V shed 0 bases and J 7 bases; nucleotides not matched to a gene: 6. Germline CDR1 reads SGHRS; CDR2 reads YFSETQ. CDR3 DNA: TGCGCCAGCAGCTTGGGCGGGAGTAGAAGCGGGGAGCTGTTTTTT. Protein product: CASSLGGSRSGELFF.

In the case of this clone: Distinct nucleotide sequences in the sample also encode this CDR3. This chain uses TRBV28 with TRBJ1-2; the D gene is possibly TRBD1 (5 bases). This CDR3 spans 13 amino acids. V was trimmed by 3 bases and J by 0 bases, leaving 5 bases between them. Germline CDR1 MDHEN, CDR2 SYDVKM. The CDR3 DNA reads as TGTGCCAGCAGTTTGGGGGCTAACTATGGCTACACCTTC. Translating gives CASSLGANYGYTF.